This T cell receptor beta chain was recovered during a study of blood T cell repertoires in COVID-19. TCRdb's table, derived via immunoSEQ multiplex PCR, lists solely in-frame clones and lacks some. The top ten clones hold under 6.5% of a sample with fewer than 80,000 clones, approximately 86% of them seen once. The ends were cut back, 1 base at V and 8 bases at J, with 24 bases in the middle. The CDR3 has 18 amino acids. CDR1 is MRHNA, CDR2 SNTAGT, per germline. Source material: peripheral blood. J is TRBJ2-1 and V is TRBV6-4; tentatively, D is TRBD1 (5 bases). This sequence was found in a man at least 80 years old with COVID-19, enrolled during active disease. The CDR3 DNA reads as TGTGCCAGCAGTGACTTGCCTGTGGGGCAGGGCCCTCGGGATGAGCAGTTCTTC. The encoded protein is CASSDLPVGQGPRDEQFF.